The next 32 T cell receptor beta chains were all read from a single sample in a study of blood T cell repertoires in COVID-19. Profiled with immunoSEQ multiplex PCR; TCRdb holds only in-frame clones, not every one. Here the sample spans roughly 100,000 clones, 80% to 90% being singletons. The sequencing input was peripheral blood. Receptors were obtained from a human donor in a cohort sampled during active COVID-19.

This rearrangement joins TRBV7-9 to TRBJ2-3, with 8 bases that match TRBD2. The CDR3 loop spans 16 amino acids. CDR1 and CDR2 from the germline V gene are SEHNR and FQNEAQ (reference sequence). Germline trimming cut 2 bases from V and 6 bases from J; bases unmatched to any gene: 10. CDR3 bases: TGTGCCAGCAGCTTAAGTAGCGGGAACTCACACGATACGCAGTATTTT. Translating it yields CASSLSSGNSHDTQYF.

V is TRBV6-1 and J is TRBJ2-3, with a possible D match to TRBD2 (5 bases). The CDR3 extends over 15 amino acids. The germline V gene has CDR1 MNHNS and CDR2 SASEGT. Trimming cost V 3 bases and J 4 bases, with 14 bases left between them. The CDR3 DNA is TGTGCCAGCAGTGATTCCCGGGGTTTGGCAGATACGCAGTATTTT. Its translation: CASSDSRGLADTQYF.

CDR3 sequence (DNA): TGTGCCAGCAGCCCGACAACGGGAGGAGGCTACACCTTC. This gives the protein CASSPTTGGGYTF. The V gene is TRBV2, the J gene TRBJ1-2; D unresolved. V shed 6 bases and J shed 8 bases, with 16 bases lying between them. The CDR3 sequence is 13 residues long. Per the germline V gene, CDR1 is SNHLY and CDR2 is FYNNEI. Full variable domain (rest looked up from reference TRBV2 and TRBJ1-2): EPEVTQTPSHQVTQMGQEVILRCVPISNHLYFYWYRQILGQKVEFLVSFYNNEISEKSEIFDDQFSVERPDGSNFTLKIRSTKLEDSAMYFCASSPTTGGGYTFGSGTRLTVV.

The J gene is TRBJ2-7, the V gene TRBV9; 10 nucleotides agree with TRBD1. Per the germline V gene, CDR1 is SGDLS and CDR2 is YYNGEE. There are 13 residues in the CDR3. V lost 3 bases to trimming and J lost 6 bases; unmatched junction nucleotides: 3. As DNA, the CDR3 is TGTGCCAGCAGCGAGAGACAGGGGGCCGAGCAGTACTTC. Its protein product is CASSERQGAEQYF.

The chain is built from TRBV11-2 and TRBJ2-1; 7 bases agree with TRBD1. From germline, CDR1 is SGHAT and CDR2 FQNNGV. J lost 4 bases, V lost 4 bases, and 4 bases had no gene match. The CDR3 has 14 amino acids. In DNA, the CDR3 is TGTGCCAGCAGCTCCTCGACAGGGTACAATGAGCAGTTCTTC. This gives the protein CASSSSTGYNEQFF.

This clone was counted once. This chain joins TRBV18 and TRBJ2-3; TRBD2 agrees at 10 bases. The V and J ends lost 0 bases and 2 bases, in that order; junction bases with no gene match: 8. The CDR3 loop spans 18 amino acids. Germline assignment: CDR1 KGHSH and CDR2 LQKENI. In DNA form, the CDR3 reads TGTGCCAGCTCACCACCCGGGGTAGCGGGGGGAACCACAGATACGCAGTATTTT. Its protein is CASSPPGVAGGTTDTQYF.

V and J are TRBV7-9 and TRBJ2-2; 10 bases map to TRBD1. The CDR3 has 15 residues. CDR1 and CDR2 from the germline V gene are SEHNR and FQNEAQ (reference sequence). V lost 5 bases to trimming and J lost 7 bases; unmatched junction nucleotides: 7. CDR3 nucleotide sequence: TGTGCCAGCAGCAGAGACAGGGGGCAGGTCGGGGAGCTGTTTTTT. Translating gives CASSRDRGQVGELFF.

CDR3: CASSQEGGFNYNEQFF. CDR3 nucleotides: TGTGCCAGCAGCCAAGAAGGAGGGTTCAACTACAATGAGCAGTTCTTC. The chain links TRBV3-1 (or the pseudogene TRBV3-2) to TRBJ2-1; D is possibly TRBD2 (6 bases). The CDR3 sequence is 16 residues long. V was shortened by 0 bases and J by 3 bases, with 12 bases between the two germline ends. Germline V gene data show CDR1 as LGHDT and CDR2 as YNNKEL (reference sequence).

This sequence joins TRBV27 and TRBJ1-5; a possible D gene is TRBD1 (6 bases). The CDR3 covers 16 residues. Germline values: CDR1 MNHEY, CDR2 SMNVEV (reference sequence). V was clipped by 6 bases and J by 4 bases, with 19 bases between them. CDR3 region: CASRLASAGVNQPQHF. CDR3 nucleotides: TGTGCCAGCAGACTTGCGTCCGCAGGGGTTAATCAGCCCCAGCATTTT.

This clone showed up just a few times. The chain carries TRBV3-1 (or the pseudogene TRBV3-2) and TRBJ2-7, with TRBD2 matching over 9 bases. From germline, CDR1 is LGHDT and CDR2 YNNKEL (reference sequence). The CDR3 consists of 14 residues. The V gene end was trimmed by 5 bases and the J gene end by 4 bases; junction bases not matched to a gene: 6. The CDR3 DNA sequence: TGTGCCAGCAGCTCGACGGGACTAGCTTACGAGCAGTACTTC. It specifies CASSSTGLAYEQYF.

This clone was picked up one time. The genes are TRBV30 and TRBJ1-4; the D is unclear. Per germline, CDR1 GTSNPN and CDR2 SVGIG (reference sequence). This CDR3 has 16 residues. Trimming left V 0 bases short and J 5 bases short, with 16 bases between. The CDR3: CAWSVGFGRGNEKLFF. CDR3 nucleotide sequence: TGTGCCTGGAGTGTCGGCTTCGGACGGGGAAATGAAAAACTGTTTTTT.

This rearrangement joins TRBV28 to TRBJ2-2; 8 nucleotides agree with TRBD1. The CDR3 consists of 14 residues. Germline CDR1 MDHEN, CDR2 SYDVKM. Trimming took 6 bases from V and 5 from J; bases not matched to a gene: 5. The CDR3 sequence: CASRRQGMTGELFF. The CDR3 DNA is TGTGCCAGCAGAAGACAGGGGATGACCGGGGAGCTGTTTTTT. The whole variable domain, filled in from reference TRBV28 and TRBJ2-2, reads DVKVTQSSRYLVKRTGEKVFLECVQDMDHENMFWYRQDPGLGLRLIYFSYDVKMKEKGDIPEGYSVSREKKERFSLILESASTNQTSMYLCASRRQGMTGELFFGEGSRLTVL.

The rearrangement uses TRBV21-1 and TRBJ1-5; the D segment call TRBD1 is taken from the table without a DNA check. TRBV21-1 is reported as a pseudogene. This CDR3 is built from 17 residues. CDR3 amino acids: CASSKAETGNDGQPQHF. The CDR3 DNA reads TGTGCCAGCAGCAAAGCCGAGACAGGGAACGACGGTCAGCCCCAGCATTTT.

This rearrangement joins TRBV7-9 to TRBJ2-4, with a tentative D call TRBD1 (6 bases). The V gene's germline CDR1 is SEHNR and CDR2 FQNEAQ (reference sequence). The CDR3 is made up of 13 amino acids. Between the trimmed V and J ends, which lost 1 base and 9 bases, there was a span of 10 bases. The CDR3 sequence: CASSLVQGFIQYF. DNA for the CDR3: TGTGCCAGCAGCTTAGTTCAGGGGTTCATTCAGTACTTC.

The rearrangement links TRBV5-1 to TRBJ2-1; 7 bases fit TRBD1. CDR1 is SGHRS, CDR2 YFSETQ, per germline. V trimming: 4 bases; J trimming: 5 bases; junction bases outside the gene matches: 3. The CDR3 is 13 amino acids. The CDR3 is CASSGDRHNEQFF. The CDR3 bases are TGCGCCAGCAGCGGGGACAGACACAATGAGCAGTTCTTC. Based on the CDR3 plus reference TRBV5-1 and TRBJ2-1, the full variable domain is KAGVTQTPRYLIKTRGQQVTLSCSPISGHRSVSWYQQTPGQGLQFLFEYFSETQRNKGNFPGRFSGRQFSNSRSEMNVSTLELGDSALYLCASSGDRHNEQFFGPGTRLTVL.

The chain joins TRBV4-1 to TRBJ1-1; D gene uncertain. V dropped 4 bases and J dropped 4 bases, with 22 bases sitting between them. Germline V gene sequence: CDR1 MGHRA, CDR2 YSYEKL. The CDR3 covers 17 residues. Here the CDR3 reads CASSRRAGLESSTEAFF. The DNA for the CDR3 is TGCGCCAGCAGCCGTCGTGCTGGGTTGGAGAGTAGCACTGAAGCTTTCTTT.

The V call is TRBV4-1, the J call TRBJ2-7; 8 bases fit TRBD1. The germline CDR1 and CDR2 sequences are MGHRA and YSYEKL. CDR3 length equals 16 residues. Losses at the gene ends were 0 bases for V and 6 bases for J; bases not matched to a gene: 10. CDR3 residues: CASSQEFTGGFGEQYF. The CDR3 DNA reads as TGCGCCAGCAGCCAAGAGTTTACAGGGGGGTTTGGCGAGCAGTACTTC.

This chain uses TRBV10-1 with TRBJ1-2; 7 nucleotides line up with TRBD1. In germline, CDR1 is WNHNN, CDR2 SYGVQD (reference sequence). This CDR3 comprises 13 residues. With 2 bases clipped from V and 5 bases from J, the junction kept 2 bases outside the gene matches. The CDR3 DNA reads TGCGCCAGCAGTGAGAGGACAGGATATGGCTACACCTTC. Its protein product is CASSERTGYGYTF.

The rearrangement uses TRBV5-4 and TRBJ2-5; 16 positions match TRBD2. The CDR3 contains 15 residues. V was clipped by 4 bases and J by 6 bases; unmatched bases: 3. From germline, CDR1 is SGHNT and CDR2 YYREEE (reference sequence). The CDR3 loop reads CASSGTSGGAKTQYF. The DNA of the CDR3 is TGTGCCAGCAGCGGGACTAGCGGGGGGGCAAAGACCCAGTACTTC.

The chain couples TRBV9 to TRBJ2-4, with 8 bases identical to TRBD1. After removal of 0 bases from V and 11 bases from J, the junction contained 4 bases not matched to a gene. The germline V gene has CDR1 SGDLS and CDR2 YYNGEE. The length of the CDR3 is 13 residues. The CDR3 loop reads CASSVDRQGLQYF. In nucleotides, the CDR3 is TGTGCCAGCAGCGTAGATCGACAGGGGCTTCAGTACTTC. The whole variable domain, remainder taken from reference TRBV9 and TRBJ2-4, is DSGVTQTPKHLITATGQRVTLRCSPRSGDLSVYWYQQSLDQGLQFLIQYYNGEERAKGNILERFSAQQFPDLHSELNLSSLELGDSALYFCASSVDRQGLQYFGAGTRLSVL.

This chain uses TRBV5-1 with TRBJ2-2; tentatively, D is TRBD1 (5 bases). With 4 bases removed from V and 3 bases from J, the gap between germline ends came to 10 bases. CDR1 and CDR2 (germline): SGHRS, YFSETQ. There are 14 residues in the CDR3. CDR3: CASSLRTYTGELFF. CDR3 sequence (DNA): TGCGCCAGCAGCCTTCGGACATACACCGGGGAGCTGTTTTTT.

V gene TRBV7-6 combines with J gene TRBJ1-6; possibly TRBD1 for D (5 bases). V lost 0 bases, J lost 8 bases, and 11 bases lay in between. Germline assignment: CDR1 SGHVS and CDR2 FNYEAQ. The CDR3 length is 15 residues. CDR3 sequence reads: CASSLALGLYSPLHF. CDR3 DNA: TGTGCCAGCAGCTTAGCGCTGGGGCTCTATTCACCCCTCCACTTT.

The chain joins TRBV6-2 or TRBV6-3 to TRBJ1-5; tentatively, D is TRBD1 (6 bases). Germline CDR1 is MNHEY and CDR2 is SVGEGT. With 5 bases removed from V and 6 bases from J, the gap between germline ends came to 20 bases. The CDR3 sequence is 16 residues long. This chain's CDR3 is CASSDRINRDFQPQHF. The CDR3 DNA reads as TGTGCCAGCAGTGACAGAATTAACAGGGATTTTCAGCCCCAGCATTTT.

This rearrangement joins TRBV15 to TRBJ1-1; 7 positions agree with TRBD1. V shed 5 bases, J shed 1 base, and the junction held 4 bases outside the gene matches. CDR1 and CDR2 from the germline V gene are LNHNV and YYDKDF (reference sequence). The CDR3 totals 14 residues. In DNA, the CDR3 is TGTGCCACCAGCCGTCGGACAGGGAACACTGAAGCTTTCTTT. Translation: CATSRRTGNTEAFF.

The chain is built from TRBV29-1 and TRBJ2-1, with 13 bases that match TRBD2. This CDR3 has 14 amino acids. Germline V gene sequence: CDR1 SQVTM, CDR2 ANQGSEA. The junction had 4 bases not matched to a gene; V was cut back by 6 bases and J by 5 bases. CDR3 residues: CSVRTSGGNNEQFF. Written as DNA, the CDR3 is TGCAGCGTCCGGACTAGCGGGGGCAACAATGAGCAGTTCTTC.

The J gene is TRBJ2-3, the V gene TRBV19; TRBD1 aligns across 8 bases. With V trimmed by 3 bases and J by 3 bases, 5 bases remained unmatched. The CDR3 sequence is 15 residues long. In germline, CDR1 is LNHDA, CDR2 SQIVND (reference sequence). The CDR3 bases are TGTGCCAGTAGTATCCGGACAGGGTCGACAGATACGCAGTATTTT. Its translation is CASSIRTGSTDTQYF.

This sequence joins TRBV7-8 and TRBJ1-5, with D possibly TRBD1 on 6 matching bases. Germline V gene data show CDR1 as SGHVS and CDR2 as FQNEAQ. There are 14 residues in the CDR3. Deletions cut 5 bases from V and 7 bases from J, with 15 bases between. The CDR3 nucleotides are TGTGCCAGCAGCCCACAGGGATCCAGGCAGCCCCAGCATTTT. This codes for CASSPQGSRQPQHF.

The genes are TRBV19 and TRBJ1-5; D unresolved. The germline V gene has CDR1 LNHDA and CDR2 SQIVND (reference sequence). V was clipped by 3 bases and J by 3 bases, with 12 bases between them. The CDR3 totals 15 residues. The CDR3 DNA follows: TGTGCCAGTAGTATTCGCCGGGAGACCAATCAGCCCCAGCATTTT. Translating it yields CASSIRRETNQPQHF.

This clone has more than one count but fewer than ten. V usage is TRBV5-4 and J usage is TRBJ1-5; the D is unclear. Germline CDR1 is SGHNT and CDR2 is YYREEE (reference sequence). The V gene lost 4 bases and the J gene lost 5 bases, with 16 bases spanning the gap. This CDR3 has 15 residues. The CDR3 region is CASSHPGGNDQPQHF. The CDR3 DNA reads as TGTGCCAGCAGCCATCCCGGAGGGAACGATCAGCCCCAGCATTTT.

This chain connects TRBV27 to TRBJ2-1; TRBD1 is a possible D gene (5 bases). The CDR3 covers 16 residues. The germline V gene has CDR1 MNHEY and CDR2 SMNVEV (reference sequence). Trimming removed 5 bases from V and 0 bases from J, with 14 bases in between. CDR3 sequence: CASSPRQSNSYNEQFF. Written as DNA, the CDR3 is TGTGCCAGCAGTCCTCGACAGTCAAACTCCTACAATGAGCAGTTCTTC.

The J gene is TRBJ2-2, the V gene TRBV5-1; unclear D gene. Germline CDR1 reads SGHRS; CDR2 reads YFSETQ. The CDR3 covers 14 residues. V shed 5 bases and J shed 0 bases, with 8 bases lying between them. CDR3 sequence: CASSGQANTGELFF. CDR3 DNA sequence: TGCGCCAGCAGTGGGCAGGCGAACACCGGGGAGCTGTTTTTT.

The chain carries TRBV7-2 and TRBJ2-5; 7 nucleotides line up with TRBD1. The CDR3 length is 15 residues. Trimming at V came to 5 bases and at J to 5 bases, leaving 11 bases not matched to a gene. Per the germline V gene, CDR1 is SGHTA and CDR2 is FQGNSA. CDR3 nucleotides: TGTGCCAGCAGCGGAATAGGGGACAGTTGGGAGACCCAGTACTTC. This translates into CASSGIGDSWETQYF.